These 18 T cell receptor beta chains were sequenced from one sample in a study of beta chain features in type 1 diabetes. Every isolated RNA sample was fully reverse transcribed, so sequencing captured expressed TCRB transcripts. Generated by immunoSEQ multiplex PCR, the TCRdb table keeps only in-frame clones and is missing some. The sample lists hundreds of thousands of clones, roughly 31% occurring once. Sequencing was performed on naive CD4+ T cells from blood. These receptors all stem from a man aged 18 to 30 in good health.

V and J are TRBV6-1 and TRBJ2-5; TRBD2 might be the D (5 bases). Per germline, CDR1 MNHNS and CDR2 SASEGT. Trimming pared 4 bases from V and 2 bases from J, leaving 8 bases between. The CDR3 consists of 13 residues. The CDR3 spells CASSGLIQETQYF. The DNA for the CDR3 is TGTGCCAGCAGTGGACTAATACAAGAGACCCAGTACTTC.

This clone has only a few counts. The chain has TRBV7-2 and TRBJ2-1; 12 bases agree with TRBD2. The length of the CDR3 is 16 residues. J lost 8 bases, V lost 5 bases, and 10 bases had no gene match. Germline V gene data show CDR1 as SGHTA and CDR2 as FQGNSA. The CDR3 region is CASSRTSGTVWDEQFF. The CDR3 bases are TGTGCCAGCAGCCGGACTAGCGGGACCGTTTGGGATGAGCAGTTCTTC.

This chain uses TRBV15 with TRBJ1-2; the D gene is possibly TRBD1 (5 bases). Deletions cut 0 bases from V and 4 bases from J, with 9 bases between. CDR3 size: 14 residues. CDR1 and CDR2 from the germline V gene are LNHNV and YYDKDF (reference sequence). The CDR3 sequence is CATSREAGSYGYTF. CDR3 DNA sequence: TGTGCCACCAGCAGAGAGGCAGGGAGCTATGGCTACACCTTC.

V and J are TRBV25-1 and TRBJ2-7; 7 bases agree with TRBD1. After removal of 6 bases from V and 3 bases from J, the junction contained 5 bases not matched to a gene. The CDR3 contains 13 residues. Germline CDR1 MGHDK, CDR2 SYGVNS. CDR3 protein: CASRGTAFYEQYF. In nucleotides, the CDR3 is TGTGCCAGCAGAGGGACAGCCTTCTACGAGCAGTACTTC.

This clone showed up just a few times. The rearrangement joins TRBV13 to TRBJ2-7; perhaps TRBD2 as D (5 bases). The length of the CDR3 is 13 residues. The V end was cut by 3 bases, the J end by 1 base, with 7 bases between. CDR1 is PRHDT, CDR2 FYEKMQ, per germline (reference sequence). The CDR3 DNA sequence: TGTGCCAGCAGCTTGACTAATTCCTACGAGCAGTACTTC. Amino acids: CASSLTNSYEQYF.

This sequence joins TRBV7-2 and TRBJ2-5; TRBD1 might be the D (6 bases). The CDR3 contains 13 residues. V gave up 7 bases and J gave up 2 bases, with 11 bases separating them. Per germline, CDR1 SGHTA and CDR2 FQGNSA. CDR3 nucleotide sequence: TGTGCCAGCACCGAGACAGGTCAAGAGACCCAGTACTTC. Translated, it gives CASTETGQETQYF.

This clone was counted a few times. The chain uses TRBV25-1 and TRBJ2-7; tentatively, D is TRBD2 (5 bases). Germline V gene sequence: CDR1 MGHDK, CDR2 SYGVNS. This CDR3 has 14 amino acids. Trimming shortened V by 9 bases and J by 2 bases, and 17 bases separated the two germline ends. In DNA, the CDR3 is TGTGCCAGTAGCCAATCCGGGAAGACCTACGAGCAGTACTTC. Encoded protein: CASSQSGKTYEQYF.

In this sample, this clone turned up a few times. Other DNA sequences in the same sample also yield this CDR3. The V and J genes are TRBV30 and TRBJ2-5; TRBD2 is a possible D gene (5 bases). This CDR3 contains 11 residues. Trimming cost V 0 bases and J 7 bases, with 6 bases left between them. Germline V gives CDR1 GTSNPN, CDR2 SVGIG (reference sequence). CDR3: CAWSVRGTQYF. Written as DNA, the CDR3 is TGTGCCTGGAGTGTACGGGGGACCCAGTACTTC.

The genes are TRBV10-3 and TRBJ2-5; D gene uncertain. The CDR3 extends over 12 amino acids. Trimming pared 8 bases from V and 4 bases from J, leaving 11 bases between. Germline V gene data show CDR1 as ENHRY and CDR2 as SYGVKD. The CDR3 is CAIGNSVETQYF. CDR3 sequence (DNA): TGTGCCATCGGGAATTCAGTAGAGACCCAGTACTTC.

The chain employs TRBV28 and TRBJ2-7; 9 bases match TRBD2. CDR1 MDHEN and CDR2 SYDVKM come from the germline V gene. The ends lost 5 bases at V and 2 bases at J; junction bases unmatched: 4. The CDR3 consists of 14 residues. CDR3 loop: CASSPRLAAYEQYF. The CDR3 region has the DNA TGTGCCAGCAGTCCACGACTAGCGGCCTACGAGCAGTACTTC.

The V call is TRBV5-1, the J call TRBJ1-1; D gene unclear. Germline CDR1 is SGHRS and CDR2 is YFSETQ. The CDR3 sequence is 15 residues long. The germline V and J ends were trimmed by 0 bases and 9 bases, with 18 bases remaining between them. For the CDR3, the DNA is TGCGCCAGCAGCTTGGGCAGCGTGACCATCCACCAAGCTTTCTTT. Residues: CASSLGSVTIHQAFF.

This clone was observed once. The rearrangement links TRBV7-9 to TRBJ2-7, with D perhaps being TRBD1 or TRBD2 (5 bases each). Trimming shortened V by 1 base and J by 3 bases, and 10 bases separated the two germline ends. Germline CDR1 and CDR2: SEHNR and FQNEAQ (reference sequence). This CDR3 is built from 14 residues. The chain's CDR3 is CASSLDARGYEQYF. The CDR3 DNA reads as TGTGCCAGCAGCTTAGACGCGAGGGGCTACGAGCAGTACTTC.

In the case of this clone: One end of the junction does not line up with germline, which may come from a read error. The J gene is TRBJ2-1, the V gene TRBV6-1; possibly TRBD2 for D (6 bases). CDR1 and CDR2 from the germline V gene are MNHNS and SASEGT. The CDR3 has 13 residues. The CDR3 nucleotides read TGTGCCAGCACTGAAGGACTATACAATGAGCAGTTCTTC. It yields the protein CASTEGLYNEQFF.

The gene calls are TRBV30 and TRBJ1-5; 9 bases are a match to TRBD1. CDR3 size: 14 residues. Germline CDR1 and CDR2: GTSNPN and SVGIG (reference sequence). V lost 8 bases to trimming and J lost 3 bases; unmatched junction nucleotides: 8. CDR3 nucleotide sequence: TGTGCCCTGTCGGGGACAGGGCTCAATCAGCCCCAGCATTTT. Residues: CALSGTGLNQPQHF.

The V and J genes are TRBV7-6 and TRBJ2-3; no reliable D call. Germline V gene data show CDR1 as SGHVS and CDR2 as FNYEAQ. Trimming removed 5 bases from V and 3 bases from J, with 9 bases in between. This CDR3 has 13 amino acids. CDR3 loop: CASSRVGTDTQYF. In nucleotides, the CDR3 is TGTGCCAGCAGCCGAGTTGGGACAGATACGCAGTATTTT. The variable domain in full, completed from reference TRBV7-6 and TRBJ2-3, reads GAGVSQSPRYKVTKRGQDVALRCDPISGHVSLYWYRQALGQGPEFLTYFNYEAQQDKSGLPNDRFSAERPEGSISTLTIQRTEQRDSAMYRCASSRVGTDTQYFGPGTRLTVL.

This clone was observed a handful of times. The V gene is TRBV30, the J gene TRBJ2-3; 8 nucleotides align to TRBD1. From germline, CDR1 is GTSNPN and CDR2 SVGIG (reference sequence). The CDR3 covers 15 residues. The V segment lost 5 bases and the J segment 5 bases; nucleotides outside the gene matches: 12. CDR3 nucleotides: TGTGCCTGGGACAGGGGAAGTTTTGTGAAAGATACGCAGTATTTT. This sequence encodes CAWDRGSFVKDTQYF.

This chain links TRBV5-1 with TRBJ2-5; 10 nucleotides match TRBD1. The DNA end is more similar to TRBJ2-7, so the J call may be wrong. The CDR3 extends over 13 amino acids. Germline CDR1 reads SGHRS; CDR2 reads YFSETQ. CDR3 region: CASGTGDLYEQYF. Here the CDR3 DNA reads TGCGCCAGCGGGACAGGGGACCTATACGAGCAGTACTTC.

J is TRBJ2-1 and V is TRBV2; D gene ambiguous. Between the trimmed V and J ends, which lost 3 bases and 15 bases, there was a span of 9 bases. CDR3 length equals 10 residues. Germline V gene data show CDR1 as SNHLY and CDR2 as FYNNEI. CDR3 residues: CASSEGKPFF. In nucleotides, the CDR3 is TGTGCCAGCAGTGAGGGGAAGCCGTTCTTC.